The TCR beta chain described here comes from a study of tumor-infiltrating lymphocytes in primary liver carcinoma (dated by TCRdb to the late 2010s). For the study in its entirety: Of the five patients, three men and two women aged 30 to 69 years, four had hepatocellular carcinoma and one had combined HCC and intrahepatic cholangiocarcinoma. A total of some 35 specimens from 5 patients underwent TCRbeta repertoire sequencing, comprising about 25 tumor regions, 5 adjacent noncancerous liver tissues and 5 peripheral blood samples. Repertoires from technical replicates were highly reproducible, with mean shared-clone rates around 0.89 and correlation coefficients above 0.95. TCRbeta repertoire sequencing, expression microarrays and whole-exome sequencing were combined in the study across five regions of each liver tumor, with adjacent normal tissue and blood also included. Roughly 3.65 to 8 million productive TCRbeta reads were obtained per sample, and no significant difference in read depth was found between tissue types. The five patients had tumors of stage T1-T3 N0M0, with maximum diameters ranging from 4.2 to 10 cm. General findings and caveats noted by the study authors: The study included only four or five patients, and the authors note findings should be validated in a larger study. Consistent with antigen-driven expansion, pairs of tumor regions showed higher repertoire overlap (mean around 36%) than either tumor-adjacent pairs (about 17%) or tumor-blood pairs (roughly 15%). Bulk unsorted samples precluded comparing CD4+ and CD8+ T cell repertoires. Only the TCR beta chain was sequenced, so true repertoire diversity is likely underestimated because unpaired alpha chains were not captured. Compared with blood, tumors had a significantly larger share of the repertoire taken up by the top 250 clones (p = 0.039).

Without any cell sorting, total RNA and DNA were extracted together from roughly 21-30 mg of bulk tissue using the AllPrep DNA/RNA mini kit. Roughly five patients with histopathologically diagnosed primary liver carcinoma underwent surgical resection in China between 2015 and 2016. At the time of sampling, the patients were treatment-naive and had chronic HBV infection. Fresh tumor and adjacent tissue pieces were bisected; one half was stored in RNAlater at -80°C, the other sent for histology. CDR1 MNHNS and CDR2 SASEGT were looked up in the germline V gene. The V end loses 8 bases and the J end loses 6 bases, and a stretch of 18 bases separates them. The CDR3, cysteine through phenylalanine, is 14 amino acids long. Just CDR3 DNA is preserved here, 42 bases in frame from base 1. A constant-region primer and ProtoScript II reverse transcriptase were used to reverse-transcribe TCRbeta-specific cDNA from roughly 480 ng total RNA. Three nested multiplex PCR rounds, following a slightly modified ARM-PCR procedure, were used to build the TCRbeta libraries. The first two PCR rounds used multiplex TRBV1-TRBV30 forward primers with a Cbeta reverse primer, each for roughly 10 cycles. Sample barcodes and Illumina adapters were attached in a final 25-cycle PCR using Deep VentR polymerase. Before sequencing, amplicons of 200-500 bp were gel-purified using a QIAquick gel extraction kit. An Illumina HiSeq 2500 was used to sequence the TCRbeta amplicons with 250-bp paired-end reads. As for the original processing: Reads were quality-trimmed with Trimmomatic v0.33, and paired reads were merged with FLASH v1.2.11 to recover full CDR3 sequences. V, D and J germline segments were assigned to the rearranged TCRbeta sequences using MiGEC v1.2.1b. Clonotype statistics and Shannon-Wiener diversity indices were calculated with VDJtools v1.0.0. To reduce sampling bias, subsequent analyses other than the diversity analysis used only the 250 most abundant clonotypes in each sample. The public sequencing data were trimmed at Q25 with fastp and processed into clonotypes with MiXCR by TCRdb, which kept only in-frame beta chains. Rows merge per CDR3 protein into single entries with the most common DNA and genes. The V and J calls were not made by the authors but by TCRdb's processing. The sample records under 150,000 distinct CDR3 sequences, around two thirds of which are singletons. 8.1% of the sample rests with the top ten.

In the case of this clonotype: Its target antigen remains unknown. No much larger clonotype is one base removed from it; base qualities were not supplied.

Here the chain combines TRBV6-1 and TRBJ2-3; no confident D gene assignment can be made. Source material: tumor-adjacent normal liver tissue. The TCR comes from a woman aged 55-70 years with primary liver carcinoma and hepatitis B virus infection. The CDR3 corresponds to CASYGAPSLDTQYF. The nucleotide sequence reads as follows: TGTGCCAGCTATGGAGCCCCCTCATTGGATACGCAGTATTTT.